This T cell receptor (beta chain) was observed in a study of PD-L1 blockade in urothelial cancer. Study-level findings and limits: Expansion of tumor-associated blood clones at 3 weeks was greater in durable-benefit patients.

Patients in the study were battling locally advanced or metastatic urothelial carcinoma. Generated by immunoSEQ multiplex PCR, the TCRdb table keeps only in-frame clones and is missing some. The table has roughly 41,000 clones, over 75% seen once. Germline CDR1 SGHDN, CDR2 FVKESK. This CDR3 has 18 residues. The V segment lost 1 base and the J segment 4 bases; nucleotides outside the gene matches: 12. Regarding this clone: Its antigen remains unknown.

V and J are TRBV14 and TRBJ2-3, with TRBD2 identical over 9 bases. Sequencing used PBMCs, obtained around atezolizumab (anti-PD-L1) treatment. The TCR originated in a man aged 60 to 69 with urothelial cancer. As DNA, the CDR3 is TGTGCCAGCAGCCAAGTTTTTGGCAATAGCGGGGGCGCAGATACGCAGTATTTT. Translation gives CASSQVFGNSGGADTQYF.